This TCR beta chain is from a study of control samples from healthy donors and cancer patients. Clones were read by immunoSEQ multiplex PCR, and TCRdb kept only the in-frame ones, dropping some. The profile covers 70,000 to 75,000 clones, with about 94% appearing a single time and 2.5% to 3% taken by the ten largest. The sample consisted of blood. The sequence derives from a woman aged 25 to 39 in good health.

CDR3 coding DNA: TGTGCCAGCAGCCAAGTAAGGCGTAACTCCTACAATGAGCAGTTCTTC. Protein: CASSQVRRNSYNEQFF. This sequence joins TRBV3-1 (or the pseudogene TRBV3-2) and TRBJ2-1; D gene ambiguous. The germline V and J ends were trimmed by 1 base and 0 bases, with 10 bases remaining between them. The CDR3 is 16 amino acids. The germline CDR1 and CDR2 sequences are LGHDT and YNNKEL (reference sequence).